The TCR beta chain described here comes from a study of molecular identifiers for immune sequencing clone quantification. Study information: In replicates, the authors split RNA from about 20,000 or 100,000 naive CD8 cells five ways and sequenced four.

Previously reported methods and listed TCR primers produced the bulk TCR libraries. TCRdb processed the PCR reads anew with MiXCR; each CDR3 protein has one entry. Found here are around 460,000 distinct CDR3 sequences, 20% to 25% of them singletons; the top ten hold approximately 0.8%. About this clonotype: As the CDR3 is not closed by the conserved phenylalanine or tryptophan, this likely results from a read error.

Germline CDR1 is SEHNR and CDR2 is FQNEAQ (reference sequence). The CDR3 has 12 amino acids. V lost 1 base and J 7 bases, leaving 5 bases between the germline ends. Using a CD8+CD4-CCR7+CD45RA+ phenotype, naive CD8 T cells were sorted. The origin of this receptor is a human donor in good health. Some libraries in this study had Jurkat cell RNA spiked in. The rearrangement uses TRBV7-9 and TRBJ2-1; D remains unclear. Sequenced material: naive CD8+ T cells from blood, with Jurkat cell RNA spiked in. Subset denoted: FACS-sorted CD8+CD4-CCR7+CD45RA+ naive T cells. The CDR3 bases are TGTGCCAGCAGCTTAGTACAGAATGAGCAGTTCCTC. This translates into CASSLVQNEQFL.